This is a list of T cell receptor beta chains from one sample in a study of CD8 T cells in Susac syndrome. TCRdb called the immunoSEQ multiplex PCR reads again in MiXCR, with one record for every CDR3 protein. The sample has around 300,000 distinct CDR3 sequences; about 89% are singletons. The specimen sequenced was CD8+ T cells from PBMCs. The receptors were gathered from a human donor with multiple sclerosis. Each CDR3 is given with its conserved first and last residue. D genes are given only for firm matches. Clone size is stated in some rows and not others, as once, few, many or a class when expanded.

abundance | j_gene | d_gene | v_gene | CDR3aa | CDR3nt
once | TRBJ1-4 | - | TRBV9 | CASRGALDEKLFF | TGTGCCAGCAGAGGCGCGTTGGACGAAAAACTGTTTTTT
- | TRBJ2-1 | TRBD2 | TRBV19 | CASSIGGGAYNEQFF | TGTGCCAGTAGTATCGGGGGGGGCGCCTACAATGAGCAGTTCTTC
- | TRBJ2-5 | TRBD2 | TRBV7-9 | CASSLELAVYQETQYF | TGTGCCAGCAGCTTAGAACTAGCGGTTTACCAAGAGACCCAGTACTTC
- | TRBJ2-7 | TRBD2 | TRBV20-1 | CSALLAGPYEQYF | TGCAGTGCGCTTCTAGCGGGGCCCTACGAGCAGTACTTC
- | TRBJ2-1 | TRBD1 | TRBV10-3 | CAISDPGQGPNEQFF | TGTGCCATCAGTGATCCGGGACAGGGGCCCAATGAGCAGTTCTTC
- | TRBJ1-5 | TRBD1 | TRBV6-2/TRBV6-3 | CASSTDPGQESFVGPQHF | TGTGCCAGCAGCACGGACCCGGGACAGGAGTCTTTTGTCGGGCCCCAGCATTTT
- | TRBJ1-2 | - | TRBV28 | CASQERGLFNYGYTF | TGTGCCAGCCAGGAAAGAGGACTGTTTAACTATGGCTACACCTTC
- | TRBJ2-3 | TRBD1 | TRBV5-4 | CASSGTGIADTQYF | TGTGCCAGCAGCGGGACAGGGATTGCAGATACGCAGTATTTT
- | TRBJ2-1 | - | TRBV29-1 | CSVDTSSYNEQFF | TGCAGCGTTGACACTAGCAGCTACAATGAGCAGTTCTTC
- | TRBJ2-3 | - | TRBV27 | CASSWTATTDTQYF | TGTGCCAGCAGTTGGACAGCCACCACAGATACGCAGTATTTT
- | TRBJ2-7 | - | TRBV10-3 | CAIRAGTYEQYF | TGTGCCATCAGGGCAGGCACCTACGAGCAGTACTTC
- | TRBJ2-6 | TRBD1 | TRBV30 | CAWDRGQAGANVLTF | TGTGCCTGGGACAGGGGGCAGGCTGGGGCCAACGTCCTGACTTTC
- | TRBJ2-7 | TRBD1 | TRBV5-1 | CASSRTAGTGSLEQYF | TGCGCCAGCAGCCGAACCGCCGGGACAGGCTCCCTCGAGCAGTACTTC
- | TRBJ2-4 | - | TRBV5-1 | CASSRWWIGKNIQYF | TGCGCCAGCAGCCGGTGGTGGATTGGCAAAAACATTCAGTACTTC
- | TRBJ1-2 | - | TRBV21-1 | CASSKVVSDTRNYGYTF | TGTGCCAGCAGCAAAGTAGTGAGTGACACGCGTAACTATGGCTACACCTTC
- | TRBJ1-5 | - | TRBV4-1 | CASSQAEDQPQHF | TGCGCCAGCAGCCAAGCCGAAGATCAGCCCCAGCATTTT
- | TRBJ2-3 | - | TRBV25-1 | CASSEWSSGITDTQYF | TGTGCCAGCAGTGAATGGAGTAGCGGAATCACAGATACGCAGTATTTT
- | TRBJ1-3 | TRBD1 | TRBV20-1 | CSAREQGAPSGNTIYF | TGCAGTGCTAGAGAACAGGGGGCGCCCTCTGGAAACACCATATATTTT
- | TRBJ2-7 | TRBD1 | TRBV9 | CASSGQGASYEQYF | TGTGCCAGCAGCGGTCAGGGGGCCTCCTACGAGCAGTACTTC
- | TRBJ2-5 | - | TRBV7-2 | CASSSVWRTLFPQETQYF | TGTGCCAGCAGCTCGGTTTGGAGAACCCTCTTTCCTCAAGAGACCCAGTACTTC
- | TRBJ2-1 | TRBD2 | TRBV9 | CASSVAGTTYNEQFF | TGTGCCAGCAGCGTAGCCGGGACTACCTACAATGAGCAGTTCTTC
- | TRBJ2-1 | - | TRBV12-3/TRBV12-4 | CASSLRLGENNEQFF | TGTGCCAGCAGTTTGAGGTTGGGCGAAAACAATGAGCAGTTCTTC
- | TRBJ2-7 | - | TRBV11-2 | CASSTWKFGNYEQYF | TGTGCCAGCAGCACGTGGAAGTTTGGGAACTACGAGCAGTACTTC
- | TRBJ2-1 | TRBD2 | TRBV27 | CASLAGGGEQFF | TGTGCCAGCCTGGCGGGGGGCGGGGAGCAGTTCTTC
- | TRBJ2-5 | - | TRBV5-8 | CASTFRHGYQKETQYF | TGTGCCAGCACCTTTCGCCACGGCTACCAGAAAGAGACCCAGTACTTC
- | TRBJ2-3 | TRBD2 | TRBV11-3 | CASSARLAGGGTDTQYF | TGTGCCAGCAGCGCCCGACTAGCGGGGGGAGGCACAGATACGCAGTATTTT
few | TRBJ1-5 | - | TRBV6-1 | CASSETGQPSQPQHF | TGTGCCAGCAGTGAGACGGGACAACCCTCTCAGCCCCAGCATTTT